The TCR beta chain described here comes from a study of OX40 agonist ivuxolimab in advanced cancers. Unmatched junction bases numbered 7, after V lost 5 bases and J lost 1 base. Germline values: CDR1 SEHNR, CDR2 FQNEAQ (reference sequence). The CDR3 is 15 residues long. Baseline, cycle 4 day 1, and cycle 7 day 1 were the blood sampling points. This table comes from immunoSEQ multiplex PCR, and its TCRdb copy is limited to in-frame clones, with some not included. The repertoire has roughly 79,000 clones, 92% of them found once; the top ten carry roughly 9.6%. Comments on this clone: Its antigen remains unknown.

Points from the study as a whole: Fewer expanded clones were found on average in CD4+ than in CD8+ T cells. Both CD4+ and CD8+ T cell populations in blood had undergone clonal expansion by week 6 at 0.1 to 3.0 mg/kg.

This sequence was found in an adult with an advanced solid tumor such as melanoma, head and neck, liver or kidney cancer. The rearrangement uses TRBV7-9 and TRBJ1-1; TRBD1 matches at 7 bases. Here the sequenced sample was CD4+ or CD8+ T cells sorted from blood, taken in a trial of the OX40 agonist ivuxolimab. The CDR3, as DNA: TGTGCCAGCAGCGGTCGACAGGGCGGGAACACTGAAGCTTTCTTT. Its translation is CASSGRQGGNTEAFF.